Following are 12 T cell receptor beta chains from one sample sequenced in a study of T cells in localized non-small cell lung cancer. The table came from immunoSEQ multiplex PCR; TCRdb's copy has only in-frame clones and leaves some out. The sample contains about 70,000 clones, about 86% of which appear only once. This sample comprised peripheral blood, obtained before any cancer treatment. Receptors originate from a male donor aged 60 or over with stage III squamous cell lung carcinoma.

The chain uses TRBV7-8 and TRBJ1-5; D is undetermined. This CDR3 spans 15 amino acids. The germline V and J ends were trimmed by 5 bases and 6 bases, with 17 bases remaining between them. The germline CDR1 and CDR2 sequences are SGHVS and FQNEAQ. CDR3 region: CASSLSDGLVQPQHF. The CDR3 bases are TGTGCCAGCAGCCTTAGTGACGGGCTCGTTCAGCCCCAGCATTTT.

This clone was seen a few times. The chain employs TRBV30 and TRBJ1-1, with D maybe TRBD1 (5 bases). Trimming removed 8 bases at V and 7 bases at J, with 23 bases between. Germline values: CDR1 GTSNPN, CDR2 SVGIG (reference sequence). The CDR3 length is 14 residues. The CDR3 sequence: CALSPDSPSYEAFF. The DNA of the CDR3 is TGTGCCCTTAGTCCCGACAGCCCATCTTATGAAGCTTTCTTT.

The J gene is TRBJ1-6, the V gene TRBV11-2; 9 bases align to TRBD1. J lost 9 bases, V lost 3 bases, and 12 bases had no gene match. Germline V gene data show CDR1 as SGHAT and CDR2 as FQNNGV. The CDR3 extends over 17 amino acids. CDR3 in DNA: TGTGCCAGCAGCTTGGGGGTAACAGGGGGCGGTTTTTCACCCCTCCACTTT. Its translation is CASSLGVTGGGFSPLHF. Full variable domain (outside the CDR3, taken from reference TRBV11-2 and TRBJ1-6): EAGVAQSPRYKIIEKRQSVAFWCNPISGHATLYWYQQILGQGPKLLIQFQNNGVVDDSQLPKDRFSAERLKGVDSTLKIQPAKLEDSAVYLCASSLGVTGGGFSPLHFGNGTRLTVT.

This clone has more than one count but fewer than ten. V usage is TRBV6-5 and J usage is TRBJ2-2; D gene ambiguous. The CDR3 covers 15 residues. Per the germline V gene, CDR1 is MNHEY and CDR2 is SVGAGI. V dropped 4 bases and J dropped 4 bases, with 13 bases sitting between them. CDR3 nucleotide sequence: TGTGCCAGCAGTTCACACGTGTTAACCACCGGGGAGCTGTTTTTT. Translation: CASSSHVLTTGELFF.

The V call is TRBV2, the J call TRBJ1-4; 8 positions match TRBD1. There are 16 residues in the CDR3. Germline lookup yields CDR1 SNHLY and CDR2 FYNNEI. J gave up 5 bases and V 4 bases, and 9 bases lay outside the gene matches. The CDR3 DNA reads as TGTGCCAGCAGTGCGCGGGACAGGCCGTTGAATGAAAAACTGTTTTTT. The encoded protein is CASSARDRPLNEKLFF.

The chain uses TRBV5-4 and TRBJ2-7, with 8 nucleotides matching TRBD1. The V segment lost 4 bases and the J segment 5 bases; nucleotides outside the gene matches: 11. CDR1 and CDR2 from the germline V gene are SGHNT and YYREEE (reference sequence). The length of the CDR3 is 15 residues. The CDR3 DNA is TGTGCCAGCAGCCAAGGTCAGGGGGCGCAAAACGAGCAGTACTTC. It yields the protein CASSQGQGAQNEQYF.

The gene calls are TRBV7-9 and TRBJ1-1, with 8 bases aligning to TRBD1. Germline V CDR1 and CDR2: SEHNR, FQNEAQ (reference sequence). V lost 5 bases to trimming and J lost 4 bases; unmatched junction nucleotides: 6. The CDR3 contains 14 residues. Here the CDR3 reads CASSLTGELTEAFF. The CDR3 region has the DNA TGTGCCAGCAGCCTGACAGGGGAGCTCACTGAAGCTTTCTTT. The full variable domain, completed using reference TRBV7-9 and TRBJ1-1, is DTGVSQNPRHKITKRGQNVTFRCDPISEHNRLYWYRQTLGQGPEFLTYFQNEAQLEKSRLLSDRFSAERPKGSFSTLEIQRTEQGDSAMYLCASSLTGELTEAFFGQGTRLTVV.

This chain links TRBV5-8 with TRBJ1-5, with TRBD1 as a possible D gene (6 bases). CDR1 and CDR2 (germline): SGHTS, YDEGEE. V gave up 1 base and J gave up 5 bases, with 13 bases separating them. There are 15 residues in the CDR3. CDR3 DNA: TGTGCCAGCAGCTTGTCAGTGGGGGCATATCAGCCCCAGCATTTT. Its translation: CASSLSVGAYQPQHF.

The chain joins TRBV7-2 to TRBJ1-3, with a possible D match to TRBD1 (5 bases). The CDR3 spans 15 residues. V shed 6 bases and J shed 0 bases, with 12 bases lying between them. Germline-derived CDR1 and CDR2 are SGHTA and FQGNSA. The DNA for the CDR3 is TGTGCCAGCAGTAGAGACAGCTTCTCTGGAAACACCATATATTTT. It is translated as CASSRDSFSGNTIYF.

The rearrangement joins TRBV11-2 to TRBJ2-2; TRBD2 matches at 12 bases. Germline-derived CDR1 and CDR2 are SGHAT and FQNNGV. The J segment lost 4 bases and the V segment lost 3 bases, leaving 9 bases of the junction unmatched. This CDR3 region has 18 residues. The CDR3: CASSLASGGAGGTGELFF. In nucleotides, the CDR3 is TGTGCCAGCAGCTTGGCTAGCGGGGGGGCCGGTGGCACCGGGGAGCTGTTTTTT.

This clone appeared once. V and J are TRBV6-6 and TRBJ1-1, with D perhaps matching TRBD1 (5 bases). This CDR3 spans 13 amino acids. Germline V gene lookup returns CDR1 MNHNY and CDR2 SVGAGI (reference sequence). V dropped 4 bases and J dropped 3 bases, with 9 bases sitting between them. The DNA of the CDR3 is TGTGCCAGCAGTTTCCAAGGGGACACTGAAGCTTTCTTT. Residues: CASSFQGDTEAFF.

V usage is TRBV7-2 and J usage is TRBJ2-1; a possible D gene is TRBD2 (6 bases). The CDR3 totals 15 residues. The V and J ends lost 5 bases and 3 bases respectively, with 14 bases between them. Germline V gene sequence: CDR1 SGHTA, CDR2 FQGNSA. The CDR3 spells CASSAPGLLYNEQFF. The CDR3 coding sequence is TGTGCCAGCAGCGCGCCGGGACTGCTCTACAATGAGCAGTTCTTC.